A single sample is the source of the 27 T cell receptor beta chains below, sequenced in a study of CD8+CD57+ T cells in acquired aplastic anemia. Researchers used genomic DNA as the template to profile TCR beta VDJ and CDR3. TCRdb used MiXCR to reprocess the reads, holding one entry per CDR3 protein. The sample shows 150,000 or so distinct CDR3 sequences, more than 45% of them seen only once. Those patients picked for sequencing had displayed CD8+CD57+ cell expansion on flow cytometry. What was sequenced was sorted CD4+, CD8+, or CD8+CD57+ T cells (not recorded which) from PBMCs. The receptors stem from a human donor with aplastic anemia.

This clonotype was seen at least ten times. The rearrangement joins TRBV19 to TRBJ2-3, with 9 bases aligning to TRBD2. Trimming took 5 bases from V and 4 from J; bases not matched to a gene: 13. Looked up from germline, CDR1 is LNHDA and CDR2 is SQIVND (reference sequence). The CDR3 spans 17 residues. CDR3 loop: CASSHPPLAGPSDTQYF. CDR3 in DNA: TGTGCCAGTAGTCACCCCCCACTAGCGGGCCCTTCAGATACGCAGTATTTT.

About this clonotype: A single base separates this from a much larger clone, so it may be a read error. This sequence joins TRBV4-2 and TRBJ2-7; a possible D gene is TRBD1 (5 bases). The V and J ends lost 2 bases and 4 bases respectively, with 18 bases between them. The CDR3 runs to 16 residues. The germline V gene encodes CDR1 LGHNA and CDR2 YNFKEQ. CDR3 residues: CASSQSGRVGPYEQYF. The CDR3 nucleotides are TGTGCCAGCAGCCAATCCGGCAGGGTTGGGCCTTACGAGCAGTACTTC.

The chain links TRBV9 to TRBJ2-2; D is perhaps TRBD1 or TRBD2 (6 bases each). Looked up from germline, CDR1 is SGDLS and CDR2 is YYNGEE. The CDR3 extends over 16 amino acids. Trimming stripped 4 bases from V and 1 base from J, with 14 bases between. CDR3 DNA: TGTGCCAGCAGCCTGATCGGGGGCCTGAACACCGGGGAGCTGTTTTTT. It yields the protein CASSLIGGLNTGELFF. The whole variable domain, remainder taken from reference TRBV9 and TRBJ2-2, is DSGVTQTPKHLITATGQRVTLRCSPRSGDLSVYWYQQSLDQGLQFLIQYYNGEERAKGNILERFSAQQFPDLHSELNLSSLELGDSALYFCASSLIGGLNTGELFFGEGSRLTVL.

This chain uses TRBV18 with TRBJ2-3; 9 positions agree with TRBD2. The CDR3 is 17 amino acids. V lost 1 base and J lost 5; bases outside the gene matches: 10. The germline gives CDR1 KGHSH, CDR2 LQKENI. The chain's CDR3 is CASSPLGGGAGGDTQYF. DNA for the CDR3: TGTGCCAGCTCACCACTCGGCGGGGGGGCCGGTGGAGATACGCAGTATTTT.

About this clonotype itself: This may be a read error, as it is one base from a much larger clone. The CDR3 does not close with the conserved phenylalanine or tryptophan, likely indicating a read error. The CDR3 DNA reads as TGCAGTGCACGGACTCCGAATGAGCAGTTCCTC. This sequence encodes CSARTPNEQFL. The J gene is TRBJ2-1, the V gene TRBV20-1, with TRBD2 as a possible D gene (5 bases). The V end was cut by 6 bases, the J end by 7 bases, with 10 bases between. There are 11 residues in the CDR3. CDR1 is DFQATT, CDR2 SNEGSKA, per germline (reference sequence).

This chain joins TRBV29-1 and TRBJ1-1; TRBD1 is a possible D gene (5 bases). Deletions cut 4 bases from V and 4 bases from J, with 13 bases between. This CDR3 spans 13 amino acids. The germline CDR1 and CDR2 sequences are SQVTM and ANQGSEA. The CDR3 loop reads CSVVRGEGTEAFF. CDR3 DNA: TGCAGCGTTGTGAGGGGCGAGGGCACTGAAGCTTTCTTT.

The chain joins TRBV11-2 to TRBJ1-4, with D perhaps matching TRBD1 (6 bases). There are 14 residues in the CDR3. In germline, CDR1 is SGHAT, CDR2 FQNNGV. The V and J ends lost 5 bases and 7 bases respectively, with 14 bases between them. In DNA form, the CDR3 reads TGTGCCAGCAGCCCACAGGGATTTGGTGAAAAACTGTTTTTT. It is translated as CASSPQGFGEKLFF.

The CDR3 DNA reads TGTGCCAGCAGTTTTCGCGACAGGGGGCCCGAGCAGTACTTC. It specifies CASSFRDRGPEQYF. The chain is built from TRBV12-3 or TRBV12-4 and TRBJ2-7; 10 bases agree with TRBD1. This CDR3 is 14 amino acids long. With 3 bases clipped from V and 6 bases from J, the junction kept 5 bases outside the gene matches.

The genes are TRBV29-1 and TRBJ2-5; TRBD1 or TRBD2 may be the D gene (6 bases each). Germline V gene lookup returns CDR1 SQVTM and CDR2 ANQGSEA. This CDR3 has 15 residues. V lost 2 bases, J lost 5 bases, and 18 bases lay in between. CDR3 sequence: CSVERGVGGLETQYF. The DNA for the CDR3 is TGCAGCGTTGAAAGAGGTGTTGGGGGGCTGGAGACCCAGTACTTC.

The chain's CDR3 is CASSIYSGSYEQYF. The CDR3 DNA follows: TGTGCCAGTAGTATTTACAGCGGCTCCTACGAGCAGTACTTC. The chain links TRBV19 to TRBJ2-7; D is perhaps TRBD2 (5 bases). Deletions cut 3 bases from V and 0 bases from J, with 9 bases between. The CDR3 is made up of 14 amino acids. Germline V CDR1 and CDR2: LNHDA, SQIVND (reference sequence).

The rearrangement joins TRBV11-1 to TRBJ1-4; D is unclear. V was clipped by 2 bases and J by 1 base, with 11 bases between them. This CDR3 is built from 16 residues. CDR1 and CDR2 (germline): SGHAT, FQDESV (reference sequence). Here the CDR3 reads CASSLYGGGTNEKLFF. The CDR3, as DNA: TGTGCCAGCAGCTTATATGGAGGTGGAACTAATGAAAAACTGTTTTTT.

This chain uses TRBV29-1 with TRBJ2-3; possibly TRBD1 for D (6 bases). CDR3 size: 13 residues. Germline V lookup: CDR1 SQVTM, CDR2 ANQGSEA. The ends were cut back, 6 bases at V and 2 bases at J, with 12 bases in the middle. This CDR3 is CSVDRGSTDTQYF. CDR3 bases: TGCAGCGTGGACAGAGGCTCCACAGATACGCAGTATTTT.

V and J are TRBV3-1 and TRBJ2-5; no definite D call. V was pared by 3 bases and J by 3 bases, with 8 bases between. CDR1 LGHDT and CDR2 YNNKEL come from the germline V gene (reference sequence). CDR3 length: 13 residues. DNA of the CDR3: TGTGCCAGCAGCCATCCACCCAAAGAGACCCAGTACTTC. Its protein is CASSHPPKETQYF.

The chain has TRBV2 and TRBJ2-5, with D possibly being TRBD1 or TRBD2 (6 bases each). From germline, CDR1 is SNHLY and CDR2 FYNNEI. The CDR3 is 20 amino acids. V lost 0 bases to trimming and J lost 0 bases, with 23 bases between them. CDR3 coding DNA: TGTGCCAGCAGTGAAGCGCGTCCGGGGCTCGGGGGCCGTGACCAAGAGACCCAGTACTTC. It specifies CASSEARPGLGGRDQETQYF.

The V and J genes are TRBV9 and TRBJ2-7; D call uncertain. This CDR3 has 11 amino acids. The germline CDR1 and CDR2 sequences are SGDLS and YYNGEE. Trimming cost V 0 bases and J 4 bases, with 2 bases left between them. This CDR3 is CASSVVYEQYF. CDR3 coding DNA: TGTGCCAGCAGCGTAGTTTACGAGCAGTACTTC.

In its sample, this clonotype was seen once. The chain uses TRBV19 and TRBJ2-7; D gene ambiguous. With 1 base removed from V and 2 bases from J, the gap between germline ends came to 6 bases. Per the germline V gene, CDR1 is LNHDA and CDR2 is SQIVND (reference sequence). The CDR3 totals 13 residues. The CDR3 nucleotides read TGTGCCAGTAGTATAGGCAGTCCCTACGAGCAGTACTTC. The encoded protein is CASSIGSPYEQYF.

The chain is built from TRBV19 and TRBJ1-5, with D possibly matching TRBD1 (6 bases). The CDR3 consists of 15 residues. V shed 7 bases and J shed 0 bases, with 13 bases lying between them. CDR1 LNHDA and CDR2 SQIVND come from the germline V gene (reference sequence). CDR3 nucleotides: TGTGCCAGTAATTACGGGGGCTCTAGCAATCAGCCCCAGCATTTT. This sequence encodes CASNYGGSSNQPQHF.

This clonotype showed up many times. The junction does not match germline at one end; this may be a read error. The rearrangement joins TRBV7-2 to TRBJ1-4; 7 positions match TRBD1. Germline V gene data show CDR1 as SGHTA and CDR2 as FQGNSA. The CDR3 is 15 amino acids. The CDR3 coding sequence is TGTGCCAGCAGCTTAGTCGGGACAGCTAAAGAAAAACTGTTTTTT. It translates to CASSLVGTAKEKLFF.

In the case of this clonotype: A much more abundant neighbour one base away suggests this may be a read error. Without the conserved terminal phenylalanine or tryptophan, this CDR3 likely stems from a read error. The V call is TRBV20-1, the J call TRBJ1-2, with D unresolved. V shed 5 bases and J shed 4 bases, with 17 bases lying between them. Germline V gene data show CDR1 as DFQATT and CDR2 as SNEGSKA (reference sequence). The CDR3 length is 14 residues. The CDR3 nucleotides read TGCAGTGCTTCACCTGAAGGAGGCTTCTATGGCTACACCCTC. Amino acids: CSASPEGGFYGYTL.

This clonotype turned up a few times. Germline and junction disagree at one end, which may indicate a read error. This chain uses TRBV28 with TRBJ2-1; possibly TRBD1 for D (5 bases). Germline CDR1 reads MDHEN; CDR2 reads SYDVKM. This CDR3 is built from 14 residues. As DNA, the CDR3 is TGTGCCAGCAGTTTCATAGGGGCCTACAATGGGCAGTCCTTC. This sequence encodes CASSFIGAYNGQSF.

This clonotype was seen at least ten times. The V and J genes are TRBV6-1 and TRBJ2-1; D call uncertain. CDR1 and CDR2 from the germline V gene are MNHNS and SASEGT. This CDR3 contains 14 residues. V lost 7 bases and J lost 0, with 10 bases in between. In nucleotides, the CDR3 is TGTGCCAGCAAAATCAGAAGCTCCTACAATGAGCAGTTCTTC. It is translated as CASKIRSSYNEQFF.

This chain uses TRBV24-1 with TRBJ2-7, with D perhaps TRBD2 (5 bases). The CDR3 is 11 residues long. Looked up from germline, CDR1 is KGHDR and CDR2 is SFDVKD. V was shortened by 4 bases and J by 7 bases, with 7 bases between the two germline ends. CDR3 in DNA: TGTGCCACCAGTGACGGAGGAGAGCAGTACGTC. This codes for CATSDGGEQYV.

CDR3 DNA sequence: TGCGCCAGCAGAGGACTAGCGGGGGAGGAAGAGACCCAGTACTTC. This codes for CASRGLAGEEETQYF. The V and J genes are TRBV10-2 and TRBJ2-5; 13 bases fit TRBD2. Germline CDR1 is WSHSY and CDR2 is SAAADI. The CDR3 sequence is 15 residues long. V shed 6 bases and J 3 bases; nucleotides not matched to a gene: 4.

This CDR3 is CASSLALGSNEQFF. The CDR3 DNA sequence: TGTGCCAGCAGCTTAGCGCTGGGGTCCAATGAGCAGTTCTTC. The rearrangement uses TRBV7-4 and TRBJ2-1; D is uncertain. The germline gives CDR1 SGHVT, CDR2 SQSDAQ. CDR3 length: 14 amino acids. Trimming took off 0 bases at V and 6 bases at J, with 9 bases between the two ends.

This clonotype was picked up many times. This rearrangement joins TRBV7-2 to TRBJ1-1; D gene ambiguous. Trimming pared 6 bases from V and 0 bases from J, leaving 11 bases between. This CDR3 is 14 amino acids long. Germline V gene lookup returns CDR1 SGHTA and CDR2 FQGNSA. The CDR3 nucleotides read TGTGCCAGCAGTAAGACACTCATGAACACTGAAGCTTTCTTT. This translates into CASSKTLMNTEAFF. The whole variable domain, filled in from reference TRBV7-2 and TRBJ1-1, reads GAGVSQSPSNKVTEKGKDVELRCDPISGHTALYWYRQSLGQGLEFLIYFQGNSAPDKSGLPSDRFSAERTGGSVSTLTIQRTQQEDSAVYLCASSKTLMNTEAFFGQGTRLTVV.

This clonotype has at least ten counts. A read error is possible here, since a much larger clone lies one base away. The final CDR3 position lacks the conserved phenylalanine or tryptophan, pointing to a likely read error. CDR3 loop: CATSRLAGGEQFS. The DNA of the CDR3 is TGTGCCACCAGTCGTCTAGCGGGAGGTGAGCAGTTCTCC. The chain links TRBV24-1 to TRBJ2-1, with 11 bases fitting TRBD2. The CDR3 is made up of 13 amino acids. Germline V gives CDR1 KGHDR, CDR2 SFDVKD. V was clipped by 6 bases and J by 9 bases; unmatched bases: 3.

The gene calls are TRBV10-3 and TRBJ2-1, with 9 bases lining up with TRBD2. The germline gives CDR1 ENHRY, CDR2 SYGVKD. The CDR3 is 14 residues long. J was trimmed by 4 bases and V by 4 bases; bases with no gene match: 2. The CDR3 region has the DNA TGTGCCATCAGTGGGCTAGCGGGGTACAATGAGCAGTTCTTC. This gives the protein CAISGLAGYNEQFF.